These 8 T cell receptor beta chains came from one sample sequenced in a study of shared clonotypes between healthy human individuals. Profiling relied on immunoSEQ multiplex PCR, and the TCRdb table lists in-frame clones only, not all of them. The repertoire includes millions of clones, about 93% of them detected once, and roughly 1.8% sits in the top ten. CD45RO-negative, CCR7-positively selected cells formed the naive CD8 fraction, excluding terminally differentiated effector memory CD45RA+ cells. Sample: naive CD8+ T cells from PBMCs. The source is a man younger than 30 in good health. Some clones in this sample may be carry-over from other donors' samples.

The J gene is TRBJ2-1, the V gene TRBV7-2; D is undetermined. The CDR3 sequence is 15 residues long. Trimming stripped 5 bases from V and 8 bases from J, with 19 bases between. Germline CDR1 is SGHTA and CDR2 is FQGNSA. The CDR3 loop is CASSQNGLLVDEQFF. In nucleotides, the CDR3 is TGTGCCAGCAGCCAAAACGGGCTACTCGTGGATGAGCAGTTCTTC.

The chain links TRBV5-4 to TRBJ1-3, with 7 positions matching TRBD1. Looked up from germline, CDR1 is SGHNT and CDR2 is YYREEE (reference sequence). J gave up 0 bases and V 4 bases, and 4 bases lay outside the gene matches. The CDR3 spans 15 residues. The CDR3 reads CASSRDRLSGNTIYF. The CDR3 DNA follows: TGTGCCAGCAGCCGGGACAGACTCTCTGGAAACACCATATATTTT.

The chain employs TRBV19 and TRBJ2-1; 11 bases fit TRBD2. The junction had 11 bases not matched to a gene; V was cut back by 10 bases and J by 3 bases. Germline V gives CDR1 LNHDA, CDR2 SQIVND (reference sequence). This CDR3 has 16 amino acids. CDR3 amino acids: CATATIGTSGYNEQFF. The CDR3 DNA sequence: TGTGCCACCGCGACCATCGGGACTAGCGGCTACAATGAGCAGTTCTTC.

J is TRBJ2-7 and V is TRBV27; maybe TRBD1 (8 bases). CDR3 length: 14 amino acids. Trimming cost V 5 bases and J 5 bases, with 16 bases left between them. CDR1 and CDR2 from the germline V gene are MNHEY and SMNVEV (reference sequence). As DNA, the CDR3 is TGTGCCAGCAGTCACAGGGGGGGCAATAACGAGCAGTACTTC. It codes for CASSHRGGNNEQYF.

This clone was detected a few times. The same CDR3 arises from other DNA sequences in this sample as well. This chain connects TRBV9 to TRBJ2-7, with 7 bases that match TRBD1. CDR3 length: 14 amino acids. Germline-derived CDR1 and CDR2 are SGDLS and YYNGEE. J lost 3 bases, V lost 0 bases, and 3 bases had no gene match. In nucleotides, the CDR3 is TGTGCCAGCAGCGTAGTGGCAGGGGGCTACGAGCAGTACTTC. It translates to CASSVVAGGYEQYF.

The chain uses TRBV4-2 and TRBJ2-3; D is ambiguous. In germline, CDR1 is LGHNA, CDR2 YNFKEQ. This CDR3 has 16 residues. V was clipped by 0 bases and J by 8 bases, with 18 bases between them. The CDR3 loop is CASSQDLGRGDVTQYF. Here the CDR3 DNA reads TGTGCCAGCAGCCAAGATCTCGGGCGAGGAGACGTTACGCAGTATTTT.

The sample holds a few counts of this clone. The chain has TRBV6-4 and TRBJ1-2, with a possible D match to TRBD1 (5 bases). CDR1 is MRHNA and CDR2 is SNTAGT in the germline V gene. Between the trimmed V and J ends, which lost 3 bases and 5 bases, there was a span of 7 bases. The CDR3 covers 12 residues. In DNA form, the CDR3 reads TGTGCCAGCAGTGAGGGACGTTATGGCTACACCTTC. Its protein product is CASSEGRYGYTF.

This clone was counted a single time. This rearrangement joins TRBV7-2 to TRBJ2-7, with D uncertain. The CDR3 runs 14 residues. Trimming took off 2 bases at V and 0 bases at J, with 8 bases between the two ends. Per germline, CDR1 SGHTA and CDR2 FQGNSA. The DNA of the CDR3 is TGTGCCAGCAGCTTATCCGGCTACTCCTACGAGCAGTACTTC. Residues: CASSLSGYSYEQYF.